Included here is one T cell receptor (beta chain) sequence, with context. Its target is unknown. Different DNA sequences within this sample yield the same CDR3. With V trimmed by 3 bases and J by 7 bases, 8 bases remained unmatched. CDR1 and CDR2 from the germline V gene are SGHRS and YFSETQ. This CDR3 region has 14 residues. This sample was included in a study of cytomegalovirus exposure and HLA in healthy donors. Study-level points and caveats: Common viral pathogens seemed to be connected with several of the most significant clusters, according to a later analysis. Reportedly, HLA-A and HLA-B alleles of most subjects were accurately predicted from TCR beta. In a later analysis, TCR beta V- and J-gene trimming showed a link to a missense DCLRE1C variant. Analyzed later, most CMV-associated TCR beta chains appeared HLA-restricted.

The PCR used 60 Vbeta and 13 Jbeta primers. Here immunoSEQ multiplex PCR was the method, and the copy in TCRdb shows in-frame clones only, minus some. The repertoire includes 160,000 or so clones, roughly 82% of them detected once, and 0.5% sits in the top ten. The genes are TRBV5-1 and TRBJ1-1; TRBD1 matches 8 bases. The sequence came from a woman in her 50s in good health and CMV-seronegative. The sample consisted of PBMCs. The CDR3 spells CASSWRTGSGEAFF. In DNA form, the CDR3 reads TGCGCCAGCAGCTGGAGGACAGGGAGCGGTGAAGCTTTCTTT.